The 14 T cell receptor beta chains given below trace back to one sample, sequenced in a study of blood T cell repertoires in COVID-19. TCRdb keeps only in-frame clones here, not all; method: immunoSEQ multiplex PCR. The sample lists 100,000 to 150,000 clones, around 81% occurring once. Material: peripheral blood. The receptors were sampled from a man aged 55 to 70 with acute or convalescent COVID-19.

The V call is TRBV6-1, the J call TRBJ1-5; TRBD1 matches at 10 bases. The CDR3 loop spans 17 amino acids. Germline V lookup: CDR1 MNHNS, CDR2 SASEGT. V lost 0 bases and J lost 7; bases outside the gene matches: 9. The CDR3 here is CASSEARTGGTGQPQHF. The CDR3 nucleotides read TGTGCCAGCAGTGAAGCCCGGACAGGGGGGACTGGGCAGCCCCAGCATTTT.

This chain uses TRBV6-5 with TRBJ1-2, with D possibly being TRBD1 (5 bases). This CDR3 region has 15 residues. V was shortened by 4 bases and J by 8 bases, with 20 bases between the two germline ends. Germline V gene data show CDR1 as MNHEY and CDR2 as SVGAGI. The CDR3 reads CASSFFPGTRKGYTF. As DNA, the CDR3 is TGTGCCAGCAGTTTTTTTCCCGGGACTCGCAAAGGCTACACCTTC.

The chain joins TRBV10-1 to TRBJ2-1, with TRBD2 identical over 16 bases. The CDR3 is 19 residues long. CDR1 is WNHNN and CDR2 is SYGVQD in the germline V gene (reference sequence). J gave up 2 bases and V 4 bases, and 8 bases lay outside the gene matches. The CDR3 loop reads CASSGPGLAGGLAYNEQFF. CDR3 nucleotides: TGCGCCAGCAGTGGACCGGGACTAGCGGGAGGGCTGGCCTACAATGAGCAGTTCTTC.

This chain connects TRBV9 to TRBJ2-1, with D tentatively TRBD2 (6 bases). The CDR3 is made up of 16 amino acids. The germline V gene encodes CDR1 SGDLS and CDR2 YYNGEE. The V gene lost 0 bases and the J gene lost 1 base, with 11 bases spanning the gap. DNA of the CDR3: TGTGCCAGCAGCGTAGATCAGGGAGGTTCCTACAATGAGCAGTTCTTC. It encodes CASSVDQGGSYNEQFF.

V usage is TRBV4-2 and J usage is TRBJ1-6; possible D gene TRBD1, 5 bases. The CDR3 length is 17 residues. Per germline, CDR1 LGHNA and CDR2 YNFKEQ. V dropped 3 bases and J dropped 7 bases, with 19 bases sitting between them. The CDR3 DNA reads as TGTGCCAGCAGCCACCCCCAAGGGGCACCGGCGAATTCACCCCTCCACTTT. Amino acid sequence: CASSHPQGAPANSPLHF.

This clone was counted only a few times. The J gene is TRBJ2-2, the V gene TRBV4-1; TRBD2 aligns across 10 bases. CDR1 is MGHRA, CDR2 YSYEKL, per germline. The CDR3 covers 16 residues. With 3 bases clipped from V and 4 bases from J, the junction kept 5 bases outside the gene matches. For the CDR3, the DNA is TGCGCCAGCAGCCAGATAGCGGGAGGCGCCACCGGGGAGCTGTTTTTT. Protein sequence: CASSQIAGGATGELFF.

The chain links TRBV6-5 to TRBJ1-2, with D tentatively TRBD1 (5 bases). V dropped 2 bases and J dropped 2 bases, with 12 bases sitting between them. CDR1 and CDR2 (germline): MNHEY, SVGAGI. CDR3 length: 15 amino acids. For the CDR3, the DNA is TGTGCCAGCAGTTACCTCGGGGGGTCCAACTATGGCTACACCTTC. Translating it yields CASSYLGGSNYGYTF.

This clone was seen a handful of times. This rearrangement joins TRBV4-2 to TRBJ2-7, with TRBD2 matching over 8 bases. V lost 7 bases, J lost 2 bases, and 4 bases stayed unmatched. CDR3 size: 13 residues. The germline V gene has CDR1 LGHNA and CDR2 YNFKEQ. Here the CDR3 DNA reads TGTGCCAGCACCGAGACTAGCGCCTACGAGCAGTACTTC. Its translation is CASTETSAYEQYF.

The chain carries TRBV5-4 and TRBJ1-2, with 7 bases identical to TRBD1. The CDR3 has 13 residues. CDR1 is SGHNT, CDR2 YYREEE, per germline (reference sequence). J lost 2 bases, V lost 4 bases, and 2 bases had no gene match. CDR3 residues: CASSPGQNYGYTF. CDR3 sequence (DNA): TGTGCCAGCAGCCCGGGACAGAACTATGGCTACACCTTC. The full variable domain, completed using reference TRBV5-4 and TRBJ1-2, is ETGVTQSPTHLIKTRGQQVTLRCSSQSGHNTVSWYQQALGQGPQFIFQYYREEENGRGNFPPRFSGLQFPNYSSELNVNALELDDSALYLCASSPGQNYGYTFGSGTRLTVV.

A single count supports this clone. The rearrangement joins TRBV6-5 to TRBJ2-5; D might be TRBD2 (6 bases). This CDR3 spans 13 amino acids. Germline assignment: CDR1 MNHEY and CDR2 SVGAGI. V was cut by 5 bases and J by 5 bases, with 12 bases left in between. As DNA, the CDR3 is TGTGCCAGCAGTCTTGGCCGGGGGGAGACCCAGTACTTC. It is translated as CASSLGRGETQYF.

The chain links TRBV19 to TRBJ2-2; no clear D gene. The CDR3 has 11 amino acids. The germline V and J ends were trimmed by 8 bases and 5 bases, with 6 bases remaining between them. Germline V lookup: CDR1 LNHDA, CDR2 SQIVND (reference sequence). CDR3 loop: CASDKTGELFF. The CDR3 coding sequence is TGTGCCAGTGACAAAACCGGGGAGCTGTTTTTT.

The chain couples TRBV28 to TRBJ2-7, with 12 bases identical to TRBD2. CDR3 length equals 17 residues. From germline, CDR1 is MDHEN and CDR2 SYDVKM. The ends lost 3 bases at V and 4 bases at J; junction bases unmatched: 10. The CDR3 DNA reads TGTGCCAGCAGTTTGGTGGTTCGACTAGCGGGAGCTTACGAGCAGTACTTC. This encodes CASSLVVRLAGAYEQYF.

In this sample, this clone turned up a few times. The chain carries TRBV27 and TRBJ1-2, with TRBD1 identical over 7 bases. The CDR3 spans 13 residues. Trimming took 5 bases from V and 8 from J; bases not matched to a gene: 8. Germline assignment: CDR1 MNHEY and CDR2 SMNVEV (reference sequence). CDR3: CASSRQGTGGYTF. DNA for the CDR3: TGTGCCAGCAGTCGACAGGGAACGGGGGGCTACACCTTC.

The chain is built from TRBV5-1 and TRBJ2-6; TRBD1 matches at 7 bases. Per germline, CDR1 SGHRS and CDR2 YFSETQ. CDR3 length: 16 residues. The V gene end was trimmed by 3 bases and the J gene end by 0 bases; junction bases not matched to a gene: 3. DNA of the CDR3: TGCGCCAGCAGCTCACAGGGGACCTCTGGGGCCAACGTCCTGACTTTC. Translated, it gives CASSSQGTSGANVLTF.